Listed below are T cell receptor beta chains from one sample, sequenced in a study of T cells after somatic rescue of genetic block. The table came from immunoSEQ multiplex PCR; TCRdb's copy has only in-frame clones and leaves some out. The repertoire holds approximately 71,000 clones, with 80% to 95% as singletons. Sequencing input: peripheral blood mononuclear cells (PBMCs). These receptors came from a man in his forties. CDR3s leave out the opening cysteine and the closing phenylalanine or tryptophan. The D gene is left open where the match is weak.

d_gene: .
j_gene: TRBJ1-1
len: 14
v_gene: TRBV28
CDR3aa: ANKPLGGGGPLEAF

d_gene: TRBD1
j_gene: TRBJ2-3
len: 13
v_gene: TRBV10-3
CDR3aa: AISAGTGAAGTQY

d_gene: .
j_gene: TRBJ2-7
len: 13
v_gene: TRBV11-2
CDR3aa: ASSLPWTAAGEQY

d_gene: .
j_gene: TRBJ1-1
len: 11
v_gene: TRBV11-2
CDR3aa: ASSRLGTTEAF

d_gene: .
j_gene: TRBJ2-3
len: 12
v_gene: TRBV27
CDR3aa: ASSSLLSTDTQY

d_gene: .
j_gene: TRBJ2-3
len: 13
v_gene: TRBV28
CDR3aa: ASSWLGGLGDTQY

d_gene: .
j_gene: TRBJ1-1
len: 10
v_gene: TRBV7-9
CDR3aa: ASSLGRGWAF

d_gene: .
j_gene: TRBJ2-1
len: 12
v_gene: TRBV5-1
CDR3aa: ASSLGRAVDEQF

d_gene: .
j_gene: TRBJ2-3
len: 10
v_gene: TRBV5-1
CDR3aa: ASSRSTDTQY

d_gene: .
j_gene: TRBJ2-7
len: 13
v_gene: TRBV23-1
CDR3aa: ASSQSCGRGNEQY

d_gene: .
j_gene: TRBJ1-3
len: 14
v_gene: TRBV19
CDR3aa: ASSLGRPSSGNTIY

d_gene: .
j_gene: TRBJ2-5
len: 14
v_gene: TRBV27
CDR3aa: ASSLWAGEGQETQY

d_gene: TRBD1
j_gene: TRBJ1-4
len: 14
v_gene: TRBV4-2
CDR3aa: ASSPAKGQGAEKLF

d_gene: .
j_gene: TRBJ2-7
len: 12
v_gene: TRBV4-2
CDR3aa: ASSLMTGSYEQY

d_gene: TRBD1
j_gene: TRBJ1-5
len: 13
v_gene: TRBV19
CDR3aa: ASKTGGAWNQPQH

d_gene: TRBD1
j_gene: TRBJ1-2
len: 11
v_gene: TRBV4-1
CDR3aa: ASRGQGNYGYT

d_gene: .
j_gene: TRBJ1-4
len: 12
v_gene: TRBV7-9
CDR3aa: ASSSQGGGEKLF

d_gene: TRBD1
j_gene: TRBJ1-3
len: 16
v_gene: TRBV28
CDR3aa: ASSLAPRTGGNGNTIY

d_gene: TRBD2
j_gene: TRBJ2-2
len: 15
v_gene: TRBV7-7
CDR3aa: ASSRLAGAYDTGELF

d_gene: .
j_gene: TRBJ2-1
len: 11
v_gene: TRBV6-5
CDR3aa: ASSYSTLNEQF

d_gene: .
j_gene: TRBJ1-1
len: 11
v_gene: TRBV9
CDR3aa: ASSLTSNTEAF

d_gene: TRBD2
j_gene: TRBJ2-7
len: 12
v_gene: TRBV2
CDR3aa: ALRPGLVPYEQY